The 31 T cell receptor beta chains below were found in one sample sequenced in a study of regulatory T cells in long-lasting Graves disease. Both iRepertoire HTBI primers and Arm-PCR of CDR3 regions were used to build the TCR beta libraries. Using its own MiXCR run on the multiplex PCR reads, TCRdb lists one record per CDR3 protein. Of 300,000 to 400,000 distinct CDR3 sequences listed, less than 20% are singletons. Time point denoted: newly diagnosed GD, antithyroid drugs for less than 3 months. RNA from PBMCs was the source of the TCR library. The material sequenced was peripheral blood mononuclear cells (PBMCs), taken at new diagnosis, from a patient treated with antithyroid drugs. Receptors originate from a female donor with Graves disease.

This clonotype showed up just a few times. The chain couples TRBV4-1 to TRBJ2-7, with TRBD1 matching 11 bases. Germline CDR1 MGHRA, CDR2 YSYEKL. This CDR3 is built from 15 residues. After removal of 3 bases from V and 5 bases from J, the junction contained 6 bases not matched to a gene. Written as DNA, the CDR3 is TGCGCCAGCAGCCACTCGGGACAGGGGGACCACGAGCAGTACTTC. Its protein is CASSHSGQGDHEQYF.

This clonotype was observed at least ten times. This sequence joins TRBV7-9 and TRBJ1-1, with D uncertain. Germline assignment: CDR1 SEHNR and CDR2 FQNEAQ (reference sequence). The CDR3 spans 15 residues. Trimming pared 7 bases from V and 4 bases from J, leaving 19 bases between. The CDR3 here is CASNLESGGSTEAFF. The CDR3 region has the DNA TGTGCCAGCAACTTGGAGTCCGGAGGGAGCACTGAAGCTTTCTTT.

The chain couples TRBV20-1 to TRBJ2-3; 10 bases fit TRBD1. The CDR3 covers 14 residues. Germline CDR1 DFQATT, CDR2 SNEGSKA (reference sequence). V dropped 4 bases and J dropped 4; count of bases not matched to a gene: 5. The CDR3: CSATKGQGSDTQYF. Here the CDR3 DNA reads TGCAGTGCTACTAAGGGACAGGGGTCAGATACGCAGTATTTT.

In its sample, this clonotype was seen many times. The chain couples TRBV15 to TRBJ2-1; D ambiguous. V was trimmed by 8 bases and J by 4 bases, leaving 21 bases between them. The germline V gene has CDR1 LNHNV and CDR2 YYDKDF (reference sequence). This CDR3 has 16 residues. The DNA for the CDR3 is TGTGCCACCGAGGCCGGAAGGATGACCCTATACAATGAGCAGTTCTTC. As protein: CATEAGRMTLYNEQFF.

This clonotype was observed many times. The CDR3 sequence is CASSARLEANPGANSPLHF. The DNA for the CDR3 is TGCGCCAGCAGCGCAAGACTGGAGGCGAATCCGGGGGCGAATTCACCCCTCCACTTT. This rearrangement joins TRBV4-1 to TRBJ1-6; the D gene is possibly TRBD1 (6 bases). The V and J ends lost 5 bases and 7 bases respectively, with 27 bases between them. The CDR3 consists of 19 residues. Germline CDR1 reads MGHRA; CDR2 reads YSYEKL.

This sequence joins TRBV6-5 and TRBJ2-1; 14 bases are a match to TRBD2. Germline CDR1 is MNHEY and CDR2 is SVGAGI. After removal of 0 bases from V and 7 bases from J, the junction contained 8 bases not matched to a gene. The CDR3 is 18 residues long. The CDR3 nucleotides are TGTGCCAGCAGTTACTCGCAGCGACTAGCGGGAGGGCTGAATGAGCAGTTCTTC. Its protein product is CASSYSQRLAGGLNEQFF.

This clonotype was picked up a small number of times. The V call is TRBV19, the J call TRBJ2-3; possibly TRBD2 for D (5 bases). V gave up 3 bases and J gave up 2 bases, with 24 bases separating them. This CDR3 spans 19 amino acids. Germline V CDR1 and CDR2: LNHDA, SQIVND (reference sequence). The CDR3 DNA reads TGTGCCAGTAGTATCCGGCAGGAGCAACTAGTTCGTGTCACAGATACGCAGTATTTT. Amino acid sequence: CASSIRQEQLVRVTDTQYF.

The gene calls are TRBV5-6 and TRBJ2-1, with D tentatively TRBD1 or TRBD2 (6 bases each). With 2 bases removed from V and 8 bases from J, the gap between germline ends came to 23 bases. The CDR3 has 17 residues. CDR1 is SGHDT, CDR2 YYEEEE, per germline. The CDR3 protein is CASSFFGGGGLIDEQFF. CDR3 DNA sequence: TGTGCCAGCAGCTTTTTTGGAGGGGGTGGACTTATAGATGAGCAGTTCTTC.

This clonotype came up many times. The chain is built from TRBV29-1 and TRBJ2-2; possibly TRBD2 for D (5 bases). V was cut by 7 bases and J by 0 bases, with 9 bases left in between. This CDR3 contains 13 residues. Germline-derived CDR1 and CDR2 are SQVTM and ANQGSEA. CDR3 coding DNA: TGCAGCGGGGAGAGGACGAACACCGGGGAGCTGTTTTTT. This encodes CSGERTNTGELFF.

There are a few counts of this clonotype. The CDR3 DNA reads TGCAGCGCGACCCCCGGGACCGGGGAGCTGTTTTTT. As protein: CSATPGTGELFF. The rearrangement uses TRBV29-1 and TRBJ2-2; D not resolved. The germline gives CDR1 SQVTM, CDR2 ANQGSEA. The CDR3 runs to 12 residues. V was pared by 7 bases and J by 5 bases, with 11 bases between.

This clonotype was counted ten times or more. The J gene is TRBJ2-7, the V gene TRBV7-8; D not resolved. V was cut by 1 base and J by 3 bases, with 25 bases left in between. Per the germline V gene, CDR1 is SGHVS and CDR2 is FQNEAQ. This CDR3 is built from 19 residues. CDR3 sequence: CASSLGTGRHLLTNYEQYF. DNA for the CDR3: TGTGCCAGCAGCTTAGGGACCGGGCGGCATCTCCTTACTAACTACGAGCAGTACTTC. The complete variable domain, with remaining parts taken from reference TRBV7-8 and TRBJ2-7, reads GAGVSQSPRYKVAKRGQDVALRCDPISGHVSLFWYQQALGQGPEFLTYFQNEAQLDKSGLPSDRFFAERPEGSVSTLKIQRTQQEDSAVYLCASSLGTGRHLLTNYEQYFGPGTRLTVT.

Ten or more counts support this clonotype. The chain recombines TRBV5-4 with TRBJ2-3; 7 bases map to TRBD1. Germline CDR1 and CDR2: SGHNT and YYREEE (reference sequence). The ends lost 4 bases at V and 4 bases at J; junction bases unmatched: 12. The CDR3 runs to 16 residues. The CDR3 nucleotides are TGTGCCAGCAGCCCGAGACAGGGATCTTCCCCAGATACGCAGTATTTT. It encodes CASSPRQGSSPDTQYF.

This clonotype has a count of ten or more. The CDR3 DNA reads TGCAGTGCTAGCCGGGACAGGGGTTACGAGCAGTACTTC. Amino acids: CSASRDRGYEQYF. V usage is TRBV20-1 and J usage is TRBJ2-7; 10 bases are shared with TRBD1. This CDR3 spans 13 amino acids. Germline values: CDR1 DFQATT, CDR2 SNEGSKA (reference sequence). V shed 3 bases, J shed 4 bases, and the junction held 3 bases outside the gene matches.

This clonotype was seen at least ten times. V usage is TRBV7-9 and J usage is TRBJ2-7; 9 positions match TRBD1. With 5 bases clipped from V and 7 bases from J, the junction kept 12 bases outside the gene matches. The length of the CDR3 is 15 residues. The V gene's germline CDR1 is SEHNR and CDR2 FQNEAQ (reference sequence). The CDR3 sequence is CASSRPGTGRPEQYF. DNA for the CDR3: TGTGCCAGCAGCCGCCCCGGGACAGGGAGGCCTGAGCAGTACTTC.

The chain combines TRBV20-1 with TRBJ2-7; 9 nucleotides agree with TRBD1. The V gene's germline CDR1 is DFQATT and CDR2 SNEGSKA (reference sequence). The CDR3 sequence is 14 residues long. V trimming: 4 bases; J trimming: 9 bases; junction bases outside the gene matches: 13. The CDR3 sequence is CSAIDTGQGSVQYF. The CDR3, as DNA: TGCAGTGCTATCGATACGGGACAGGGTAGCGTGCAGTACTTC.

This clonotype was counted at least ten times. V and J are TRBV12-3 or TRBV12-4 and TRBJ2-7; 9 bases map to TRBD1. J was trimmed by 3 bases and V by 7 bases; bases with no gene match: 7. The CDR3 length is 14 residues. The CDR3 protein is CASKGVGQGYEQYF. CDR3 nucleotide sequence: TGTGCCAGCAAGGGGGTGGGACAGGGCTACGAGCAGTACTTC.

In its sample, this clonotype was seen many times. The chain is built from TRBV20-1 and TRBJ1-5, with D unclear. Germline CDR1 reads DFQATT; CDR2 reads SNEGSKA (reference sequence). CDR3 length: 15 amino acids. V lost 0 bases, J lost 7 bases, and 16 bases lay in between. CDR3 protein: CSARDKKLGVQPQHF. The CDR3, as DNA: TGCAGTGCTAGAGATAAGAAGCTGGGAGTGCAGCCCCAGCATTTT.

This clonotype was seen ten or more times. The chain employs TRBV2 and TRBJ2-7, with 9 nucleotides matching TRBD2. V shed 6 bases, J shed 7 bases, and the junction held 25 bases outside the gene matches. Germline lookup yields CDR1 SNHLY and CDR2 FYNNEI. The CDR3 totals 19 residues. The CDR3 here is CASSAMVQREALIRREQYF. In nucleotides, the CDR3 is TGTGCCAGCAGCGCCATGGTCCAGCGGGAGGCCCTAATCCGTAGAGAGCAGTACTTC.

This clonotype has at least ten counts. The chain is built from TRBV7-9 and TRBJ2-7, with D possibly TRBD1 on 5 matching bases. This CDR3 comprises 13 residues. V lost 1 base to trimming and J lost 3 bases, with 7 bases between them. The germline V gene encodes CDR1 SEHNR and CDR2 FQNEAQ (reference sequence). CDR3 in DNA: TGTGCCAGCAGCTTAGACAGGTTCTACGAGCAGTACTTC. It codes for CASSLDRFYEQYF.

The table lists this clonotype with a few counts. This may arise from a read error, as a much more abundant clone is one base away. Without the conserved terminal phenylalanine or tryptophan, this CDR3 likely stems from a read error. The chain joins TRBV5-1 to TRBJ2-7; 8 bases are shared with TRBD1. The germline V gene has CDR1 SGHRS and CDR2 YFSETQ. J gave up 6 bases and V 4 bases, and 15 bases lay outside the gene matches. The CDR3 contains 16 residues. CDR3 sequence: CASSPMIDRGSSEQYL. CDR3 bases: TGCGCCAGCAGCCCGATGATTGACAGGGGAAGCTCCGAGCAGTACCTC.

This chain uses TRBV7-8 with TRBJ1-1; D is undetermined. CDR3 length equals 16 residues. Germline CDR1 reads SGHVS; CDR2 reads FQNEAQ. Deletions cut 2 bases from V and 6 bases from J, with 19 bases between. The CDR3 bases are TGTGCCAGCAGCTTAAGATACGGAACCGCCGGCGCTGAAGCTTTCTTT. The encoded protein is CASSLRYGTAGAEAFF.

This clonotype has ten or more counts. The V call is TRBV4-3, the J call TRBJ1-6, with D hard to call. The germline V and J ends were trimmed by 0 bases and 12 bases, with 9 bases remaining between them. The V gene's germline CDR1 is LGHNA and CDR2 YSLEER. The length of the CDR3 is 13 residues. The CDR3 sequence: CASSQDLGIPLHF. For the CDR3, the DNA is TGCGCCAGCAGCCAAGATCTAGGAATACCCCTCCACTTT.

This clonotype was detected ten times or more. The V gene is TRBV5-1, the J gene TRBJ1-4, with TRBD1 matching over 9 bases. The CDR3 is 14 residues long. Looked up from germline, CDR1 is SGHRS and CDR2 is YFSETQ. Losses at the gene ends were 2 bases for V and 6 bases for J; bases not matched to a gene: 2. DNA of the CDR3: TGCGCCAGCAGCTTTGGACAGGGGCATGAAAAACTGTTTTTT. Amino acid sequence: CASSFGQGHEKLFF.

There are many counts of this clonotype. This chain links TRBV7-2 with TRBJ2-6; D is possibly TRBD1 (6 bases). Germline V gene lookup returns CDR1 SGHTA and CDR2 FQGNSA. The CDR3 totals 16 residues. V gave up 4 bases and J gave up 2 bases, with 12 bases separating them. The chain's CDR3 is CASSYRVLTGANVLTF. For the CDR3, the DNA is TGTGCCAGCAGCTACAGGGTACTTACTGGGGCCAACGTCCTGACTTTC.

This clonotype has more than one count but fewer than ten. As DNA, the CDR3 is TGTGCCACCCGGGGGAGCTCCTACAATGAGCAGTTCTTC. Protein sequence: CATRGSSYNEQFF. The chain carries TRBV19 and TRBJ2-1; weak D call: TRBD2 (6 bases). V was clipped by 10 bases and J by 0 bases, with 10 bases between them. This CDR3 comprises 13 residues. Germline lookup yields CDR1 LNHDA and CDR2 SQIVND (reference sequence).

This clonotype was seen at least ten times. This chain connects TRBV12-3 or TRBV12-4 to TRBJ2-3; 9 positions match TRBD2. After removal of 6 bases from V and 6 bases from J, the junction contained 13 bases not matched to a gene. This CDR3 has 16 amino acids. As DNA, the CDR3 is TGTGCCAGCAGAACGTTTTGGCGGGAGGGCCTTGATACGCAGTATTTT. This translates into CASRTFWREGLDTQYF.

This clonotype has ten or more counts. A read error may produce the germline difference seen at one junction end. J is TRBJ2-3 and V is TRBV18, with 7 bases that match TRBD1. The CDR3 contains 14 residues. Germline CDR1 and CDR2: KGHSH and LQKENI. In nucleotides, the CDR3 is TGCGCCAGCAGCCCCCGACAGGGTACGGATACGCAGTATTTT. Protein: CASSPRQGTDTQYF.

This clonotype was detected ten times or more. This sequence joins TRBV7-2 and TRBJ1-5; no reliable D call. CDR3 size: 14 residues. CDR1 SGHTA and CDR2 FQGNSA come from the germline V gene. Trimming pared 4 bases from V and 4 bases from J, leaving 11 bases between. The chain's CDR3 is CASSSALGNQPQHF. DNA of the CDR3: TGTGCCAGCAGCTCAGCTTTGGGGAATCAGCCCCAGCATTTT.

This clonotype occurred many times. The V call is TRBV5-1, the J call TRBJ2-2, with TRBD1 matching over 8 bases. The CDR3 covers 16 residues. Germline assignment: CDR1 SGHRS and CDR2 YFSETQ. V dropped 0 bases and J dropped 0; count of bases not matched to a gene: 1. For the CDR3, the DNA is TGCGCCAGCAGCTTGGGGACAGGGTCGAACACCGGGGAGCTGTTTTTT. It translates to CASSLGTGSNTGELFF.

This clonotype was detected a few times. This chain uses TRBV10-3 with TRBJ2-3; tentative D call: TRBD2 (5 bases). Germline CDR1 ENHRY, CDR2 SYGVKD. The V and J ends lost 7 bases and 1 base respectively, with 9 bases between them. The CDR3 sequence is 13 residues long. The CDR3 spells CAIKAAGTDTQYF. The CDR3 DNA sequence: TGTGCCATCAAAGCAGCGGGCACAGATACGCAGTATTTT.

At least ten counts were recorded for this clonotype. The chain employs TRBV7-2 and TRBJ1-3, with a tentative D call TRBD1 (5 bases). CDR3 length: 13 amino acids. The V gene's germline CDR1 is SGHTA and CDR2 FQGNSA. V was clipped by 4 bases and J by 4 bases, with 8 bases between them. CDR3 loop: CASSSGLGNTIYF. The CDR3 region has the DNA TGTGCCAGCAGCTCAGGGCTCGGAAACACCATATATTTT.